Following are 28 T cell receptor beta chains from one sample sequenced in a study of blood T cell repertoires in COVID-19 (dated by TCRdb to 2019 to 2021). Libraries were prepared through the immunoSEQ multiplex PCR assay. Not all clones reach the TCRdb copy of this immuneACCESS table, which keeps in-frame sequences only. Checked studies attribute under half of the gap to unresolved V genes and leave the rest unexplained. The sample profile shows about 250,000 clones; over 80% of them were found once. Together, the top ten hold over 1.5% of the sample. Sequenced: peripheral blood. These receptors were collected from a middle-aged woman who had recovered from COVID-19.

The chain links TRBV24-1 to TRBJ1-2; the D gene is possibly TRBD1 (5 bases). Germline values: CDR1 KGHDR, CDR2 SFDVKD. Trimming left V 4 bases short and J 8 bases short, with 28 bases between. The CDR3 runs to 18 residues. CDR3 region: CATSDSTPDSLFKEGYTF. The DNA for the CDR3 is TGTGCCACCAGTGACTCCACCCCTGACAGTCTCTTTAAAGAGGGCTACACCTTC.

The V gene is TRBV6-5, the J gene TRBJ1-3, with D unclear. Trimming left V 7 bases short and J 0 bases short, with 13 bases between. The CDR3 is 15 amino acids. Per germline, CDR1 MNHEY and CDR2 SVGAGI. The CDR3 sequence is CASTRSWASGNTIYF. CDR3 bases: TGTGCCAGCACTCGAAGTTGGGCCTCTGGAAACACCATATATTTT.

V and J are TRBV19 and TRBJ1-1; D is uncertain. The CDR3 extends over 11 amino acids. Trimming pared 3 bases from V and 6 bases from J, leaving 5 bases between. Per germline, CDR1 LNHDA and CDR2 SQIVND (reference sequence). The CDR3 is CASSIGAEAFF. The CDR3 DNA is TGTGCCAGTAGTATCGGGGCTGAAGCTTTCTTT.

The chain joins TRBV6-5 to TRBJ1-3; 7 nucleotides agree with TRBD1. The germline CDR1 and CDR2 sequences are MNHEY and SVGAGI. Trimming removed 2 bases from V and 0 bases from J; junction bases left unmatched: 4. CDR3 length: 16 residues. The CDR3 sequence is CASSYGQEYSGNTIYF. CDR3 bases: TGTGCCAGCAGTTACGGACAGGAGTACTCTGGAAACACCATATATTTT.

The chain has TRBV19 and TRBJ1-5; D ambiguous. Germline-derived CDR1 and CDR2 are LNHDA and SQIVND (reference sequence). CDR3 length: 15 residues. Trimming removed 8 bases at V and 3 bases at J, with 17 bases between. The CDR3 DNA sequence: TGTGCCAGTCTTACGATGGCAGGCCTCAATCAGCCCCAGCATTTT. Translating gives CASLTMAGLNQPQHF.

The V gene is TRBV9, the J gene TRBJ2-1; the match to TRBD2 covers 8 bases. CDR1 and CDR2 from the germline V gene are SGDLS and YYNGEE. The V gene end was trimmed by 3 bases and the J gene end by 13 bases; junction bases not matched to a gene: 6. The CDR3 length is 12 residues. CDR3: CASSAGTSHQFF. CDR3 bases: TGTGCCAGCAGCGCCGGGACTAGTCACCAGTTCTTC. Based on the CDR3 plus reference TRBV9 and TRBJ2-1, the full variable domain is DSGVTQTPKHLITATGQRVTLRCSPRSGDLSVYWYQQSLDQGLQFLIQYYNGEERAKGNILERFSAQQFPDLHSELNLSSLELGDSALYFCASSAGTSHQFFGPGTRLTVL.

The CDR3 sequence is CASSVTGGNQPQHF. Written as DNA, the CDR3 is TGTGCCAGCAGTGTAACAGGGGGCAATCAGCCCCAGCATTTT. The chain joins TRBV6-6 to TRBJ1-5, with TRBD1 matching over 7 bases. V lost 5 bases, J lost 2 bases, and 3 bases stayed unmatched. CDR3 length equals 14 residues. The germline V gene has CDR1 MNHNY and CDR2 SVGAGI (reference sequence).

The chain recombines TRBV10-3 with TRBJ2-3, with 9 positions matching TRBD1. The CDR3 extends over 16 amino acids. Germline CDR1 and CDR2: ENHRY and SYGVKD. J was trimmed by 3 bases and V by 4 bases; bases with no gene match: 8. In DNA, the CDR3 is TGTGCCATCAGTGGTTCTACAGGGGGCATTACAGATACGCAGTATTTT. The encoded protein is CAISGSTGGITDTQYF.

The chain carries TRBV5-6 and TRBJ2-7; D unresolved. The CDR3 has 13 residues. Germline V gives CDR1 SGHDT, CDR2 YYEEEE. V dropped 1 base and J dropped 3 bases, with 8 bases sitting between them. This CDR3 reads CASSLSRNYEQYF. CDR3 nucleotides: TGTGCCAGCAGCTTGTCCAGGAACTACGAGCAGTACTTC.

V gene TRBV6-8 combines with J gene TRBJ1-1; D possibly corresponds to TRBD1 (5 bases). The CDR3 loop spans 18 amino acids. From germline, CDR1 is MNHGY and CDR2 SAAAGT. V gave up 8 bases and J gave up 0 bases, with 25 bases separating them. The CDR3 sequence is CASGTISGREGVNTEAFF. The CDR3 DNA sequence: TGTGCCAGCGGTACCATTTCGGGCAGGGAGGGCGTGAACACTGAAGCTTTCTTT.

The chain is built from TRBV6-5 and TRBJ2-4; D is unclear. The V gene's germline CDR1 is MNHEY and CDR2 SVGAGI. The CDR3 is made up of 14 amino acids. Between the trimmed V and J ends, which lost 4 bases and 0 bases, there was a span of 7 bases. CDR3 protein: CASSSRIAKNIQYF. The CDR3 DNA reads TGTGCCAGCAGTTCCAGAATAGCCAAAAACATTCAGTACTTC.

This chain joins TRBV6-5 and TRBJ1-2; tentative D call: TRBD1 (5 bases). The germline V gene encodes CDR1 MNHEY and CDR2 SVGAGI. This CDR3 has 14 amino acids. Trimming shortened V by 0 bases and J by 6 bases, and 11 bases separated the two germline ends. The CDR3 DNA is TGTGCCAGCAGTTACTCACGGGACTTACATGGCTACACCTTC. It encodes CASSYSRDLHGYTF.

The gene calls are TRBV4-2 and TRBJ1-1; D is unresolved. The CDR3 totals 15 residues. The V gene lost 4 bases and the J gene lost 0 bases, with 12 bases spanning the gap. Germline V lookup: CDR1 LGHNA, CDR2 YNFKEQ. CDR3 in DNA: TGTGCCAGCAGCCCCCCCAACCGGTTGAACACTGAAGCTTTCTTT. Its protein is CASSPPNRLNTEAFF.

This chain connects TRBV28 to TRBJ1-1, with TRBD1 as a possible D gene (5 bases). The CDR3 is 12 amino acids. V lost 6 bases to trimming and J lost 4 bases, with 9 bases between them. CDR1 is MDHEN and CDR2 is SYDVKM in the germline V gene. The CDR3 DNA reads as TGTGCCAGCAGGGAGGGGTCCACTGAAGCTTTCTTT. Its translation is CASREGSTEAFF.

The chain couples TRBV3-1 (or the pseudogene TRBV3-2) to TRBJ2-1; TRBD2 is a possible D gene (5 bases). The CDR3 totals 15 residues. V was cut by 2 bases and J by 8 bases, with 16 bases left in between. Germline V lookup: CDR1 LGHDT, CDR2 YNNKEL (reference sequence). CDR3 DNA: TGTGCCAGCAGCCAATCACTACAGACGAGGGATGAGCAGTTCTTC. Amino acid sequence: CASSQSLQTRDEQFF.

The rearrangement joins TRBV3-1 (or the pseudogene TRBV3-2) to TRBJ1-2; D may be TRBD1 (5 bases). This CDR3 comprises 12 residues. V gave up 3 bases and J gave up 6 bases, with 8 bases separating them. CDR1 is LGHDT, CDR2 YNNKEL, per germline (reference sequence). This CDR3 reads CASSHLGDGYTF. The CDR3 coding sequence is TGTGCCAGCAGCCACTTAGGGGATGGCTACACCTTC.

V is TRBV6-1 and J is TRBJ1-1; tentatively, D is TRBD1 (6 bases). From germline, CDR1 is MNHNS and CDR2 SASEGT. This CDR3 comprises 14 residues. V was cut by 2 bases and J by 5 bases, with 12 bases left in between. CDR3 protein: CASSELRGQTEAFF. CDR3 DNA: TGTGCCAGCAGTGAATTGCGGGGGCAAACTGAAGCTTTCTTT.

This rearrangement joins TRBV7-9 to TRBJ1-1; 8 nucleotides align to TRBD1. Germline values: CDR1 SEHNR, CDR2 FQNEAQ (reference sequence). V dropped 5 bases and J dropped 6; count of bases not matched to a gene: 8. The CDR3 runs 14 residues. The CDR3 loop is CASSIGQGWSEAFF. For the CDR3, the DNA is TGTGCCAGCAGCATCGGACAGGGCTGGTCTGAAGCTTTCTTT.

The V call is TRBV14, the J call TRBJ1-2, with D tentatively TRBD1 (6 bases). The V and J ends lost 4 bases and 6 bases respectively, with 18 bases between them. Germline V gene sequence: CDR1 SGHDN, CDR2 FVKESK. The CDR3 length is 15 residues. The CDR3 DNA follows: TGTGCCAGCAGCCGCCAGATCATTTCAGGGGATGGCTACACCTTC. It is translated as CASSRQIISGDGYTF.

The genes are TRBV5-1 and TRBJ2-3; a weak D match, TRBD2 (5 bases). The V gene lost 4 bases and the J gene lost 4 bases, with 13 bases spanning the gap. Germline CDR1 is SGHRS and CDR2 is YFSETQ. The CDR3 totals 14 residues. The DNA for the CDR3 is TGCGCCAGCAGCCAACGAGGGCAGGCAGATACGCAGTATTTT. This gives the protein CASSQRGQADTQYF. Full variable domain (rest looked up from reference TRBV5-1 and TRBJ2-3): KAGVTQTPRYLIKTRGQQVTLSCSPISGHRSVSWYQQTPGQGLQFLFEYFSETQRNKGNFPGRFSGRQFSNSRSEMNVSTLELGDSALYLCASSQRGQADTQYFGPGTRLTVL.

CDR3 nucleotides: TGCGCCAGCAGCAGGGAGCGTTTGAACACTGAAGCTTTCTTT. Translating it yields CASSRERLNTEAFF. The gene calls are TRBV5-1 and TRBJ1-1; D not resolved. Looked up from germline, CDR1 is SGHRS and CDR2 is YFSETQ. This CDR3 has 14 amino acids. V lost 4 bases and J 0 bases, leaving 10 bases between the germline ends. Looking up the rest from reference TRBV5-1 and TRBJ1-1 gives the full variable domain: KAGVTQTPRYLIKTRGQQVTLSCSPISGHRSVSWYQQTPGQGLQFLFEYFSETQRNKGNFPGRFSGRQFSNSRSEMNVSTLELGDSALYLCASSRERLNTEAFFGQGTRLTVV.

V and J are TRBV18 and TRBJ2-3; TRBD1 matches at 11 bases. Losses at the gene ends were 3 bases for V and 3 bases for J; bases not matched to a gene: 2. Germline CDR1 and CDR2: KGHSH and LQKENI. CDR3 size: 15 residues. The CDR3 loop is CASSPRDRGTDTQYF. CDR3 DNA: TGTGCCAGCTCACCTAGGGACAGGGGGACAGATACGCAGTATTTT.

CDR3 protein: CASSTSDRGEQFF. The CDR3 coding sequence is TGTGCCAGCTCAACCTCAGACAGGGGTGAGCAGTTCTTC. V is TRBV18 and J is TRBJ2-1; TRBD1 agrees at 8 bases. Germline CDR1 is KGHSH and CDR2 is LQKENI. The CDR3 consists of 13 residues. V gave up 5 bases and J gave up 9 bases; unmatched junction bases: 6.

The chain links TRBV10-3 to TRBJ2-3, with TRBD2 identical over 9 bases. Germline V CDR1 and CDR2: ENHRY, SYGVKD. The trim removed 7 bases at V and 8 bases at J, leaving 7 bases unmatched. CDR3 length equals 13 residues. The CDR3 spells CAITGSGGPTQYF. The CDR3 DNA reads as TGTGCCATCACTGGTAGCGGGGGCCCTACGCAGTATTTT.

This clone appeared a single time. The chain carries TRBV5-5 and TRBJ2-3; a possible D gene is TRBD2 (6 bases). This CDR3 spans 14 amino acids. V dropped 4 bases and J dropped 0 bases, with 9 bases sitting between them. Germline assignment: CDR1 SGHKS and CDR2 YYEKEE (reference sequence). CDR3 residues: CASSRGASTDTQYF. CDR3 DNA: TGTGCCAGCAGCCGCGGGGCCAGCACAGATACGCAGTATTTT.

The sample holds a few counts of this clone. The rearrangement joins TRBV7-6 to TRBJ1-5; 11 bases align to TRBD1. Germline CDR1 and CDR2: SGHVS and FNYEAQ. The trim removed 5 bases at V and 5 bases at J, leaving 5 bases unmatched. This CDR3 is built from 15 residues. In DNA, the CDR3 is TGTGCCAGCAGCCAGGGACAGGGGGACTATCAGCCCCAGCATTTT. Translated: CASSQGQGDYQPQHF.

This chain links TRBV9 with TRBJ1-4; 7 bases fit TRBD1. V gave up 4 bases and J gave up 4 bases; unmatched junction bases: 7. The CDR3 sequence is 15 residues long. The germline gives CDR1 SGDLS, CDR2 YYNGEE. CDR3 amino acids: CASSPPGQHNEKLFF. Written as DNA, the CDR3 is TGTGCCAGCAGCCCCCCGGGACAGCATAATGAAAAACTGTTTTTT.

CDR3 DNA sequence: TGTGCCAGCAGCTCCTCCCGGGGGGGCGCTAACTATGGCTACACCTTC. The encoded protein is CASSSSRGGANYGYTF. The chain links TRBV7-2 to TRBJ1-2, with a possible D match to TRBD1 (6 bases). V was cut by 4 bases and J by 0 bases, with 15 bases left in between. CDR3 length: 16 residues. Germline values: CDR1 SGHTA, CDR2 FQGNSA.